This TCR beta chain was identified in a study of CD8+CD57+ T cells in acquired aplastic anemia. Study-wide findings and caveats: CD8+ Simpson's diversity did not differ significantly between patients and controls. Between patients and controls, around 30 CD8+ CDR3 sequences were found in common.

This clonotype was found many times. No antigen is known for it. By flow cytometry, patients selected for sequencing had shown an expansion of CD8+CD57+ cells. CDR3 length: 12 residues. V lost 5 bases to trimming and J lost 7 bases; unmatched junction nucleotides: 4. Looked up from germline, CDR1 is MGHDK and CDR2 is SYGVNS. The TCR beta profiling, which covered VDJ combination and CDR3 sequence, was carried out using genomic DNA as the template. TCRdb passed the reads through MiXCR, listing each CDR3 protein once. The sample includes hundreds of thousands of distinct CDR3 sequences, around 33% seen only once; the top ten take approximately 0.82%.

The specimen sequenced was sorted CD4+, CD8+, or CD8+CD57+ T cells (not recorded which) from PBMCs. This clonotype originated in a human donor with aplastic anemia. V usage is TRBV25-1 and J usage is TRBJ1-2, with 7 nucleotides matching TRBD1. Written as DNA, the CDR3 is TGTGCCAGCAGTTCCTCAGGGGGTGGCTACACCTTC. Translation gives CASSSSGGGYTF.